This T cell receptor beta chain was obtained from a study of human thymus T cells. Overall study results and limits: Repertoires from thymus and blood appeared to show biased V and J gene usage.

Remarks on this clone: Its antigen is as yet unknown.

Clones were sequenced by immunoSEQ multiplex PCR, and TCRdb holds only the in-frame ones, with some missing. The table lists some 46,000 clones, 94% of them singletons. Having surgery to correct congenital heart defects, healthy Finnish infants acted as the donors. During surgery, about 0.5-1 mL peripheral blood was drawn from four of eight donors. No fixed cell number was used; all available blood leukocytes supplied DNA. The V end was cut by 4 bases, the J end by 4 bases, with 8 bases between. Germline CDR1 reads MGHRA; CDR2 reads YSYEKL. CDR3 length: 14 amino acids. V gene TRBV4-1 combines with J gene TRBJ1-6; maybe TRBD1 (5 bases). Sequencing input: blood. The TCR sequence derives from a boy younger than two with a congenital heart defect but otherwise immunologically healthy. DNA of the CDR3: TGCGCCAGCAGCCCCCCAGGGTATAATTCACCCCTCCACTTT. Its translation: CASSPPGYNSPLHF.